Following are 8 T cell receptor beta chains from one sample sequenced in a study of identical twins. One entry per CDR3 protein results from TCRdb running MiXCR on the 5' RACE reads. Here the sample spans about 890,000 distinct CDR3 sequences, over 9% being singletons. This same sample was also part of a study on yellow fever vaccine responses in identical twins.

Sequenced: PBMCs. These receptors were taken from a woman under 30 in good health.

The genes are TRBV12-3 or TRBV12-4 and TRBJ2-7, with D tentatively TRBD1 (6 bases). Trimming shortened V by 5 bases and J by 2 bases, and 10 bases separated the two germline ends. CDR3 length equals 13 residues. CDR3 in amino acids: CASSTGTTYEQYV. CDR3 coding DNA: TGTGCCAGCAGTACAGGGACCACCTACGAGCAGTACGTC.

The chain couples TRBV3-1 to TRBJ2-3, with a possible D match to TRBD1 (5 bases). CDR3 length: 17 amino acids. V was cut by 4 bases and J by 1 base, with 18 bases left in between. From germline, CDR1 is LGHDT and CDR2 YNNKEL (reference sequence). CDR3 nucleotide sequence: TGTGCCAGCAGCCGAAAAGGGGCCTACAAGGGCACAGATACGCAGTATTTT. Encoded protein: CASSRKGAYKGTDTQYF.

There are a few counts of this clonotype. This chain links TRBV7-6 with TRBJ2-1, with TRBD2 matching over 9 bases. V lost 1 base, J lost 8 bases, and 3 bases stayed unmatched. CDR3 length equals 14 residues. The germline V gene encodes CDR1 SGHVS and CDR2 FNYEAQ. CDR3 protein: CASSLGLAADEQFF. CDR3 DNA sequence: TGTGCCAGCAGCTTAGGACTAGCGGCGGATGAGCAGTTCTTC.

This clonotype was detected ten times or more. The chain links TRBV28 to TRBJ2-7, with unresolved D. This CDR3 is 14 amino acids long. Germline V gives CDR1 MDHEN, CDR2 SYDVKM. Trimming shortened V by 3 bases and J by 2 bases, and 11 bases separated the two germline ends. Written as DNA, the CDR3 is TGTGCCAGCAGTTTCCGCAGGTCCGCCTACGAGCAGTACTTC. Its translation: CASSFRRSAYEQYF.

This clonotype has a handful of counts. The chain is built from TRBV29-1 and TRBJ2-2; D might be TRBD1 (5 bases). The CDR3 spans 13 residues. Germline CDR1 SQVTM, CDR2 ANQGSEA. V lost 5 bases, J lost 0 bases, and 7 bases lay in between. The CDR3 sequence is CSVQGANTGELFF. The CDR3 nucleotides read TGCAGCGTTCAGGGCGCGAACACCGGGGAGCTGTTTTTT.

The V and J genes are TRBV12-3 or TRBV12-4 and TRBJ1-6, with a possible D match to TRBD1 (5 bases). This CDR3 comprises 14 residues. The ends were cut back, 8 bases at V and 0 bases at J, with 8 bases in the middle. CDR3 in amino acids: CASGRGSYNSPLHF. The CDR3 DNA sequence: TGTGCCAGCGGGAGGGGCTCCTATAATTCACCCCTCCACTTT.

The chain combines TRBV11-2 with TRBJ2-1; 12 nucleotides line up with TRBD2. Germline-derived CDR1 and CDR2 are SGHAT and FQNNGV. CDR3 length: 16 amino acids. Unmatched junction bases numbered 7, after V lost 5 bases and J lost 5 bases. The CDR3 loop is CASSPSGLAGNNEQFF. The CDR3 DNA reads TGTGCCAGCAGCCCCTCAGGACTAGCGGGGAACAATGAGCAGTTCTTC.

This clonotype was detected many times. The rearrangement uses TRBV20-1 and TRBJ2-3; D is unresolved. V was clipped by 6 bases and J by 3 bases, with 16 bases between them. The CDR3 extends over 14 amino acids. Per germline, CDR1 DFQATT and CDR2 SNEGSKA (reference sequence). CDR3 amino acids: CSAASVAVTDTQYF. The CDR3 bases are TGCAGTGCCGCCTCAGTGGCGGTTACAGATACGCAGTATTTT.